This note documents a single T cell receptor beta chain sequence. Its antigen is still unknown. Germline loops: CDR1 SGHRS, CDR2 YFSETQ. J gave up 0 bases and V 1 base, and 1 base lay outside the gene matches. This CDR3 is built from 15 residues. These data originate in a study of CD4 T cells in relation to SARS-CoV-2 and coronaviruses. Whole-study findings and limits: No crossreactivity against non-spike viral proteins was tested here. Each donor contributed either pre-pandemic or post-infection samples, not both.

Survey-level TCR-beta sequencing used DNA from CEF-cultured naive and memory CD4+ T cells. Generated by immunoSEQ multiplex PCR, the TCRdb table keeps only in-frame clones and is missing some. The sample holds around 28,000 clones, under 80% seen once. Naive and memory CD4+ T cells came from enriched cryopreserved PBMCs. The source material was memory CD4+ T cells from PBMCs, cultured in vitro. The genes are TRBV5-1 and TRBJ2-1, with 7 bases identical to TRBD2. The origin of this receptor is an adult with COVID-19. DNA for the CDR3: TGCGCCAGCAGCTTGCAGCGGGGCTCCTACAATGAGCAGTTCTTC. Protein product: CASSLQRGSYNEQFF.